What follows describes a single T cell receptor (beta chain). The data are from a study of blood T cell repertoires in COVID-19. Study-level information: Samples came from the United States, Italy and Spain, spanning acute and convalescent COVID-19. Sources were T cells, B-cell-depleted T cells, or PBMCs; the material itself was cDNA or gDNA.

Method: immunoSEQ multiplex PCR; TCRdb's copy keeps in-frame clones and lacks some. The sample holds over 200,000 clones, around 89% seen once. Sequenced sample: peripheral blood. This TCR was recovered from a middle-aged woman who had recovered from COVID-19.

CDR3 DNA sequence: TGTGCCAGCAGTAGCCCGACTAGCGGGATAGGGTCCTACGAGCAGTACTTC. This codes for CASSSPTSGIGSYEQYF. The V and J genes are TRBV6-2 or TRBV6-3 and TRBJ2-7; 11 nucleotides line up with TRBD2. The CDR3 covers 17 residues. V was pared by 5 bases and J by 1 base, with 10 bases of the junction left unmatched. The germline V gene encodes CDR1 MNHEY and CDR2 SVGEGT.